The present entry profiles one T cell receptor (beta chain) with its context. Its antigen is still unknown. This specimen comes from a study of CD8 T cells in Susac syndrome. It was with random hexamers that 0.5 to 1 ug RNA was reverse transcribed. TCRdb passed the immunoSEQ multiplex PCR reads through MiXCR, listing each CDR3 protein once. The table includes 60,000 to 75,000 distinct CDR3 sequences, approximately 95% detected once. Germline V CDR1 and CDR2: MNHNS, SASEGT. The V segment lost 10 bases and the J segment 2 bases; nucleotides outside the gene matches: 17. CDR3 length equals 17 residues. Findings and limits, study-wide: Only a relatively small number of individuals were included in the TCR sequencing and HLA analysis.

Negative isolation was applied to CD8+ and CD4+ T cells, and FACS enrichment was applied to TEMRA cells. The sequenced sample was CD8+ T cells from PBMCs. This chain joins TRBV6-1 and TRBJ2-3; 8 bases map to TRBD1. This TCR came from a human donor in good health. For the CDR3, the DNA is TGTGCCACCAACCACAGGGGGTGGCCCCTTGTCACAGATACGCAGTATTTT. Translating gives CATNHRGWPLVTDTQYF.